The 9 T cell receptor beta chains listed next were all sequenced from one sample in a study of T cell changes during pregnancy in multiple sclerosis. Profiling relied on immunoSEQ multiplex PCR, and the TCRdb table lists in-frame clones only, not all of them. Among around 88,000 clones listed, almost 95% were seen once. Sequencing used peripheral blood, obtained in the first trimester of pregnancy. The receptors derive from a female donor with multiple sclerosis, enrolled in a pregnancy study.

This chain uses TRBV6-1 with TRBJ2-5; the D gene is possibly TRBD1 (6 bases). The CDR3 spans 15 residues. Trimming removed 6 bases at V and 1 base at J, with 15 bases between. Germline V CDR1 and CDR2: MNHNS, SASEGT. CDR3 region: CASSDFPTGQETQYF. The CDR3 bases are TGTGCCAGCAGCGACTTTCCGACAGGCCAAGAGACCCAGTACTTC.

This chain joins TRBV4-2 and TRBJ2-2; 7 nucleotides line up with TRBD2. The germline gives CDR1 LGHNA, CDR2 YNFKEQ. J gave up 6 bases and V 4 bases, and 8 bases lay outside the gene matches. There are 15 residues in the CDR3. CDR3 nucleotides: TGTGCCAGCAGCCCCGGGGAGGGGCAATCCGGGGAGCTGTTTTTT. Its translation: CASSPGEGQSGELFF.

The chain employs TRBV7-2 and TRBJ2-7; D call uncertain. Trimming took off 5 bases at V and 0 bases at J, with 14 bases between the two ends. CDR3 size: 15 residues. Germline V lookup: CDR1 SGHTA, CDR2 FQGNSA. The CDR3 here is CASSQGGGNSYEQYF. The DNA for the CDR3 is TGTGCCAGCAGCCAAGGCGGCGGAAACTCCTACGAGCAGTACTTC.

This chain connects TRBV7-9 to TRBJ2-6, with D tentatively TRBD1 (5 bases). CDR1 and CDR2 from the germline V gene are SEHNR and FQNEAQ (reference sequence). V shed 1 base and J shed 4 bases, with 5 bases lying between them. The CDR3 is 14 amino acids. CDR3 region: CASSLEGGANVLTF. CDR3 nucleotide sequence: TGTGCCAGCAGCTTAGAGGGGGGGGCCAACGTCCTGACTTTC.

V is TRBV7-8 and J is TRBJ2-7; 12 bases line up with TRBD2. From germline, CDR1 is SGHVS and CDR2 FQNEAQ. V was clipped by 5 bases and J by 1 base; unmatched bases: 6. The CDR3 spans 16 residues. The CDR3 region is CASSPGTSGSSYEQYF. The CDR3 nucleotides are TGTGCCAGCAGCCCGGGGACTAGCGGGTCTTCCTACGAGCAGTACTTC.

CDR3 protein: CASSDPRGIHNEQFF. The CDR3 DNA sequence: TGTGCCAGCAGCGACCCCCGGGGGATACACAATGAGCAGTTCTTC. The chain recombines TRBV6-1 with TRBJ2-1; maybe TRBD2 (6 bases). The CDR3 runs 15 residues. With 6 bases removed from V and 5 bases from J, the gap between germline ends came to 17 bases. Germline CDR1 and CDR2: MNHNS and SASEGT.

In this sample, this clone turned up once. This sequence joins TRBV14 and TRBJ2-1; 8 bases agree with TRBD1. Losses at the gene ends were 2 bases for V and 4 bases for J; bases not matched to a gene: 4. CDR1 and CDR2 from the germline V gene are SGHDN and FVKESK. This CDR3 region has 15 residues. The CDR3 DNA is TGTGCCAGCAGCCAATCGGGACAGGCGTACAATGAGCAGTTCTTC. Translated: CASSQSGQAYNEQFF.

The chain carries TRBV27 and TRBJ2-7, with 7 bases aligning to TRBD1. Germline CDR1 reads MNHEY; CDR2 reads SMNVEV (reference sequence). J was trimmed by 0 bases and V by 2 bases; bases with no gene match: 7. The CDR3 totals 16 residues. CDR3 in amino acids: CASSLGPGQSSYEQYF. CDR3 in DNA: TGTGCCAGCAGTTTAGGACCGGGACAGAGCTCCTACGAGCAGTACTTC.

V is TRBV28 and J is TRBJ1-5; no firm D call. The germline CDR1 and CDR2 sequences are MDHEN and SYDVKM. The CDR3 extends over 13 amino acids. The ends were cut back, 7 bases at V and 1 base at J, with 8 bases in the middle. The chain's CDR3 is CASTYGSNQPQHF. CDR3 bases: TGTGCCAGCACCTACGGGAGCAATCAGCCCCAGCATTTT.